The 20 T cell receptor beta chains reported below all come from one sample, sequenced in a study of T cell responses to AZD1222 COVID-19 vaccine. Sequencing used immunoSEQ multiplex PCR; TCRdb keeps in-frame clones, though not all of them. The sample includes roughly 120,000 clones, 92% seen only once; the top ten take around 8%. Sequenced material: peripheral blood, taken 28 days after the second AZD1222 dose. The origin of the receptors is an adult who received the AZD1222 COVID-19 vaccine.

The genes are TRBV18 and TRBJ1-1, with D possibly TRBD1 on 5 matching bases. V was shortened by 0 bases and J by 1 base, with 12 bases between the two germline ends. From germline, CDR1 is KGHSH and CDR2 LQKENI. The CDR3 spans 16 residues. CDR3 in DNA: TGTGCCAGCTCACCACCGGGGGAATCTTGGAACACTGAAGCTTTCTTT. Amino acids: CASSPPGESWNTEAFF.

A single count supports this clone. This chain joins TRBV5-4 and TRBJ2-5; a weak D match, TRBD1 (6 bases). The CDR3 is made up of 14 amino acids. Trimming took 0 bases from V and 5 from J, leaving 11 bases between them. In germline, CDR1 is SGHNT, CDR2 YYREEE (reference sequence). The CDR3 region has the DNA TGTGCCAGCAGCTTGGGGACAGTTCAGGAGACCCAGTACTTC. It codes for CASSLGTVQETQYF.

The genes are TRBV28 and TRBJ1-4, with TRBD1 matching over 7 bases. The germline V gene has CDR1 MDHEN and CDR2 SYDVKM. V lost 5 bases to trimming and J lost 7 bases; unmatched junction nucleotides: 7. The CDR3 loop spans 14 amino acids. The DNA for the CDR3 is TGTGCCAGCAGTCGAGGGGGCGCGGGTGAAAAACTGTTTTTT. Translating gives CASSRGGAGEKLFF.

The chain couples TRBV5-4 to TRBJ2-5; TRBD1 matches 7 bases. Germline V gene sequence: CDR1 SGHNT, CDR2 YYREEE (reference sequence). The CDR3 consists of 14 residues. The ends lost 6 bases at V and 2 bases at J; junction bases unmatched: 7. CDR3 DNA sequence: TGTGCCAGCAACTTAGGGACAGCACAAGAGACCCAGTACTTC. Translating it yields CASNLGTAQETQYF.

The J gene is TRBJ2-7, the V gene TRBV18, with TRBD2 identical over 7 bases. Germline V gene data show CDR1 as KGHSH and CDR2 as LQKENI. The CDR3 has 13 residues. V lost 10 bases and J lost 7; bases outside the gene matches: 13. The CDR3 coding sequence is TGTGCCACCCAATCCCATAAGGGAGGGGAGCAGTACTTC. This codes for CATQSHKGGEQYF.

This sequence joins TRBV5-4 and TRBJ2-5; maybe TRBD1 (5 bases). The CDR3 is 14 residues long. V gave up 5 bases and J gave up 2 bases, with 13 bases separating them. Germline CDR1 SGHNT, CDR2 YYREEE (reference sequence). The CDR3 protein is CASSLVGAQETQYF. CDR3 coding DNA: TGTGCCAGCAGTTTAGTAGGGGCTCAAGAGACCCAGTACTTC.

This chain links TRBV19 with TRBJ2-7; D perhaps matches TRBD2 (6 bases). Looked up from germline, CDR1 is LNHDA and CDR2 is SQIVND (reference sequence). Trimming stripped 5 bases from V and 3 bases from J, with 23 bases between. This CDR3 comprises 17 residues. The CDR3 here is CASSPPPGSSGYYEQYF. CDR3 bases: TGTGCCAGTAGTCCACCTCCCGGGAGTAGCGGATACTACGAGCAGTACTTC.

This clone showed up just once. The chain has TRBV19 and TRBJ1-4; D is ambiguous. V was pared by 9 bases and J by 1 base, with 9 bases between. This CDR3 comprises 13 residues. In germline, CDR1 is LNHDA, CDR2 SQIVND (reference sequence). CDR3 DNA sequence: TGTGCCAGCGGGATCGGAACTAATGAAAAACTGTTTTTT. Translating it yields CASGIGTNEKLFF.

This chain uses TRBV10-2 with TRBJ1-1, with D unresolved. Germline assignment: CDR1 WSHSY and CDR2 SAAADI. The V and J ends lost 6 bases and 5 bases respectively, with 13 bases between them. The CDR3 runs 13 residues. In DNA form, the CDR3 reads TGCGCCAGCAGGGTTCAGGCTGCTACTGAAGCTTTCTTT. Translating it yields CASRVQAATEAFF.

This clone was found a few times. The rearrangement uses TRBV5-1 and TRBJ2-7; TRBD2 matches 7 bases. Germline values: CDR1 SGHRS, CDR2 YFSETQ. This CDR3 comprises 13 residues. The ends lost 2 bases at V and 2 bases at J; junction bases unmatched: 1. In DNA form, the CDR3 reads TGCGCCAGCAGCTTTGGACTAGCCTACGAGCAGTACTTC. Translated: CASSFGLAYEQYF.

In this sample, this clone turned up once. V is TRBV18 and J is TRBJ1-4; D is unresolved. CDR1 and CDR2 from the germline V gene are KGHSH and LQKENI. V was trimmed by 4 bases and J by 4 bases, leaving 4 bases between them. This CDR3 region has 12 residues. The chain's CDR3 is CASSLSNEKLFF. Written as DNA, the CDR3 is TGTGCCAGCTCACTCAGTAATGAAAAACTGTTTTTT.

The chain carries TRBV14 and TRBJ2-3; the match to TRBD2 covers 7 bases. The CDR3 has 14 residues. Trimming took 8 bases from V and 2 from J; bases not matched to a gene: 7. The V gene's germline CDR1 is SGHDN and CDR2 FVKESK. The CDR3 nucleotides are TGTGCCAGCTCGCGGGGGTATATCACAGATACGCAGTATTTT. Protein: CASSRGYITDTQYF.

This chain joins TRBV28 and TRBJ1-1, with TRBD1 matching over 7 bases. V trimming: 5 bases; J trimming: 4 bases; junction bases outside the gene matches: 13. The CDR3 totals 16 residues. Germline V gene lookup returns CDR1 MDHEN and CDR2 SYDVKM. The CDR3 is CASSPSPGQDVTEAFF. The CDR3 bases are TGTGCCAGCAGTCCCTCTCCCGGACAGGATGTCACTGAAGCTTTCTTT.

This chain joins TRBV15 and TRBJ1-5, with no clear D. The CDR3 contains 12 residues. The ends were cut back, 0 bases at V and 6 bases at J, with 3 bases in the middle. Germline CDR1 LNHNV, CDR2 YYDKDF (reference sequence). The CDR3 region is CATSRDRQPQHF. The CDR3 DNA follows: TGTGCCACCAGCAGAGATCGTCAGCCCCAGCATTTT. Full variable domain (outside the CDR3, taken from reference TRBV15 and TRBJ1-5): DAMVIQNPRYQVTQFGKPVTLSCSQTLNHNVMYWYQQKSSQAPKLLFHYYDKDFNNEADTPDNFQSRRPNTSFCFLDIRSPGLGDTAMYLCATSRDRQPQHFGDGTRLSIL.

The V call is TRBV19, the J call TRBJ1-6; D unclear. CDR1 is LNHDA and CDR2 is SQIVND in the germline V gene (reference sequence). The length of the CDR3 is 14 residues. The ends were cut back, 6 bases at V and 5 bases at J, with 11 bases in the middle. The CDR3 DNA reads TGTGCCAGTAGAGGCCCTTCTAATAATTCACCCCTCCACTTT. It codes for CASRGPSNNSPLHF.

This chain uses TRBV7-9 with TRBJ2-3, with 10 bases lining up with TRBD2. From germline, CDR1 is SEHNR and CDR2 FQNEAQ (reference sequence). This CDR3 region has 17 residues. V lost 1 base and J lost 2; bases outside the gene matches: 6. The CDR3 bases are TGTGCCAGCAGCTTAGAGGGACTAGCGCTAGACACAGATACGCAGTATTTT. This translates into CASSLEGLALDTDTQYF. The variable domain in full, with the rest retrieved from reference TRBV7-9 and TRBJ2-3, is DTGVSQNPRHKITKRGQNVTFRCDPISEHNRLYWYRQTLGQGPEFLTYFQNEAQLEKSRLLSDRFSAERPKGSFSTLEIQRTEQGDSAMYLCASSLEGLALDTDTQYFGPGTRLTVL.

The chain links TRBV29-1 to TRBJ1-1, with D possibly matching TRBD1 (6 bases). V was clipped by 7 bases and J by 4 bases, with 13 bases between them. CDR1 and CDR2 (germline): SQVTM, ANQGSEA. This CDR3 has 12 amino acids. The CDR3 sequence is CSAERGRTEAFF. The CDR3, as DNA: TGCAGCGCCGAACGGGGGCGCACTGAAGCTTTCTTT.

The CDR3 DNA reads as TGTGCCAGCAGGTTAACGGCGGGGGCGGGTGAGCAGTACTTC. Protein sequence: CASRLTAGAGEQYF. V and J are TRBV6-5 and TRBJ2-7, with a possible D match to TRBD2 (7 bases). Germline lookup yields CDR1 MNHEY and CDR2 SVGAGI. V was clipped by 6 bases and J by 7 bases, with 19 bases between them. This CDR3 contains 14 residues.

This chain connects TRBV5-1 to TRBJ1-1; D is perhaps TRBD1 (5 bases). The CDR3 is made up of 13 amino acids. Deletions cut 7 bases from V and 2 bases from J, with 12 bases between. The germline gives CDR1 SGHRS, CDR2 YFSETQ. CDR3 residues: CASRGQPNTEAFF. CDR3 DNA: TGCGCCAGCCGAGGACAACCCAACACTGAAGCTTTCTTT.

This chain joins TRBV10-1 and TRBJ1-5; D is possibly TRBD1 (5 bases). V was clipped by 0 bases and J by 7 bases, with 19 bases between them. The CDR3 is 17 amino acids. Germline V gives CDR1 WNHNN, CDR2 SYGVQD (reference sequence). The CDR3 protein is CASSESKVRGARQPQHF. The CDR3, as DNA: TGCGCCAGCAGTGAGTCGAAGGTTCGAGGGGCTAGGCAGCCCCAGCATTTT.